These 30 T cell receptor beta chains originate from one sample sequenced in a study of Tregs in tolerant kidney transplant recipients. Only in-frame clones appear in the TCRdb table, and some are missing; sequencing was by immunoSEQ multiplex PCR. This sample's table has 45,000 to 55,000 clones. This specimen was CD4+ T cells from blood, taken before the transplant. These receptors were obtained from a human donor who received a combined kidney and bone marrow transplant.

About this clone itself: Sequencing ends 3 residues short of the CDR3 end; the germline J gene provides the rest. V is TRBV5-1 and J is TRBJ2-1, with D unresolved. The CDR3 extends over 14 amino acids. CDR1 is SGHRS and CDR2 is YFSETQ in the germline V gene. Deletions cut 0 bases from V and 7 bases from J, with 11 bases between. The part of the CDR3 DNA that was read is TGCGCCAGCAGCTTGGGGCCGTCAAGGAATGAG. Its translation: CASSLGPSRNE. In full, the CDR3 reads CASSLGPSRNEQFF.

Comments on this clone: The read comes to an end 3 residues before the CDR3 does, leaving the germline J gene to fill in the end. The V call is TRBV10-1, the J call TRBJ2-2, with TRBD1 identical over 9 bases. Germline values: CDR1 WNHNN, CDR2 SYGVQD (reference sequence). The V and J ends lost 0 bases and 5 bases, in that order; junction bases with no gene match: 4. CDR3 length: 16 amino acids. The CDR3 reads CASSESDRGGTGELFF. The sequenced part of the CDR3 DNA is TGCGCCAGCAGTGAGTCTGACAGGGGGGGGACCGGGGAG.

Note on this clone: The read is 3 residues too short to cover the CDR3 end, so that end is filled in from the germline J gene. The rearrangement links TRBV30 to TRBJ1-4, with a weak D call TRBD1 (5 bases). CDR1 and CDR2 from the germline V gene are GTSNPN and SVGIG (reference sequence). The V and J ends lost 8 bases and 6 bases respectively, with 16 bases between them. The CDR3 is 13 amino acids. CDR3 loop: CARRRPGDEKLFF. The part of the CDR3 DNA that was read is TGTGCCAGGCGACGCCCGGGGGATGAAAAA.

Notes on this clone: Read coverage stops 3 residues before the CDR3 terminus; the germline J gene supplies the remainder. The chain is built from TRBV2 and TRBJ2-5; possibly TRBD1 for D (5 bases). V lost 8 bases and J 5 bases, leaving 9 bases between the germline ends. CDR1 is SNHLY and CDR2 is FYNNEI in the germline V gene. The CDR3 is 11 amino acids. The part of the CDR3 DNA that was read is TGTGCCAGCTCTGCAGGGGAGACC. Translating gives CASSAGET. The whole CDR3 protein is CASSAGETQYF.

CDR3 protein: CASSFDLAGTQYF. CDR3 DNA (partial): TGCGCCAGCAGCTTTGACCTAGCGGGCACG. The chain couples TRBV5-1 to TRBJ2-3, with TRBD2 matching over 8 bases. Read coverage stops 3 residues before the CDR3 terminus; the germline J gene supplies the remainder. The CDR3 loop spans 13 amino acids. Germline CDR1 is SGHRS and CDR2 is YFSETQ.

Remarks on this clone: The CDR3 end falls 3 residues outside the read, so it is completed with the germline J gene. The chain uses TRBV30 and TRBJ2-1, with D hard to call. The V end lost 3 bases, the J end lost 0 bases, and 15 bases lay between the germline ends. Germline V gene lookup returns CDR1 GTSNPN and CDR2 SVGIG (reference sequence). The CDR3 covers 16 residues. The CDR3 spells CAWSRSGFSSYNEQFF. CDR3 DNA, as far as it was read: TGTGCCTGGAGCCGGTCAGGTTTTAGCTCCTACAATGAG.

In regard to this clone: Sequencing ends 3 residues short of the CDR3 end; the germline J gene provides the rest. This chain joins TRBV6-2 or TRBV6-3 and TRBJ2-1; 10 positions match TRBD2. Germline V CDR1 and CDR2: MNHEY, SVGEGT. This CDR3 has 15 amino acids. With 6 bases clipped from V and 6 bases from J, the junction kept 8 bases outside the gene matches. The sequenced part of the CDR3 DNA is TGTGCCAGCAGGAGGGCAGCGGGAGGGCTCAATGAG. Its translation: CASRRAAGGLNE. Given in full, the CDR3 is CASRRAAGGLNEQFF.

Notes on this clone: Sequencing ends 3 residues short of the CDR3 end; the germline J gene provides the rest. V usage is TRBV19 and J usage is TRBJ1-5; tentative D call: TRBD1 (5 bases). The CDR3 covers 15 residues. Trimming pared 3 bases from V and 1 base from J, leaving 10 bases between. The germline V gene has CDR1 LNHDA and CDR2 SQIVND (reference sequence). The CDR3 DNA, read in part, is TGTGCCAGTAGTATCGGGGGTCTAAGCAATCAGCCC. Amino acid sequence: CASSIGGLSNQP. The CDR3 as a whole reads CASSIGGLSNQPQHF.

CDR3 DNA (partial): TGTGCCAGCTCACCAGGGACAGGGATTGTCGCGGATGGC. Amino acid sequence: CASSPGTGIVADG. The full-length CDR3 reads as CASSPGTGIVADGYTF. The chain has TRBV18 and TRBJ1-2; 9 bases align to TRBD1. From the germline J gene comes the end of the CDR3, since the read stops 3 residues before it. Losses at the gene ends were 2 bases for V and 6 bases for J; bases not matched to a gene: 10. The CDR3 loop spans 16 amino acids. Germline V gives CDR1 KGHSH, CDR2 LQKENI.

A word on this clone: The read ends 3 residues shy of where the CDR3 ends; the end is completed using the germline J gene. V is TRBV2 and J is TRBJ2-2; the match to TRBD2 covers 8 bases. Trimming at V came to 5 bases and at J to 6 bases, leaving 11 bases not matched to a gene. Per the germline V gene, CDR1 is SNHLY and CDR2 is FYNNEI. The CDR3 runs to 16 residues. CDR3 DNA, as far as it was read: TGTGCCAGCAGTCGAAACGGCGGGAGGCCCCCCGGGGAG. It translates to CASSRNGGRPPGE. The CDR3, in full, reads CASSRNGGRPPGELFF.

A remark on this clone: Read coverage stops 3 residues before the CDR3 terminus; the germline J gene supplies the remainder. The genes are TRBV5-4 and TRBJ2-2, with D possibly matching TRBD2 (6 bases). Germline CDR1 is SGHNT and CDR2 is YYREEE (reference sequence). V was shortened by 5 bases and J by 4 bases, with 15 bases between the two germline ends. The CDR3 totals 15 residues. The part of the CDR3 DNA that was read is TGTGCCAGCAGGAAGGCGGGGTCGGCCACCGGGGAG. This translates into CASRKAGSATGE. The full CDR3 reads CASRKAGSATGELFF.

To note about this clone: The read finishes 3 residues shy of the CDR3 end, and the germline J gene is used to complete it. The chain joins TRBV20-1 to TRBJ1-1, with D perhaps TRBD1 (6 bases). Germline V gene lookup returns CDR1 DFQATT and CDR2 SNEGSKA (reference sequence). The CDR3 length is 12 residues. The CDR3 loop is CNEGRGNTEAFF. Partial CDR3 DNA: TGCAACGAGGGCAGGGGAAACACTGAA.

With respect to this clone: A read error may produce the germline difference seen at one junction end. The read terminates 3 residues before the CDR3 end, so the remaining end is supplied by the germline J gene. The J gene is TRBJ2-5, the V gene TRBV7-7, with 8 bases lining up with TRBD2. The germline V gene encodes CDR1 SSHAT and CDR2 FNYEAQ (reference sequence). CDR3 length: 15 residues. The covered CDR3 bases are TGTGCTAGCAGCGATAGCGGGATTGGCCAAGAGACC. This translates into CASSDSGIGQET. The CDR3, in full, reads CASSDSGIGQETQYF.

The CDR3 is CASSEYWDRVAETQYF. The DNA read from the CDR3 is TGTGCCAGCAGTGAATATTGGGACAGGGTAGCGGAGACC. The chain carries TRBV2 and TRBJ2-5, with 9 bases matching TRBD1. The read is 3 residues too short to cover the CDR3 end, so that end is filled in from the germline J gene. The germline CDR1 and CDR2 sequences are SNHLY and FYNNEI. J was trimmed by 5 bases and V by 2 bases; bases with no gene match: 9. CDR3 length equals 16 residues.

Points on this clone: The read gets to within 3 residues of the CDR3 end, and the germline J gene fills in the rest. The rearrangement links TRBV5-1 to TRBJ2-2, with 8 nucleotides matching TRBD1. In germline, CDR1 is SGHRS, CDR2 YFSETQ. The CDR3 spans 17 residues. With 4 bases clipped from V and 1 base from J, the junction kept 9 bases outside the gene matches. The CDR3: CASSRTTGGENTGELFF. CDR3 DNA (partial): TGCGCCAGCAGCCGGACCACAGGGGGTGAGAACACCGGGGAG.

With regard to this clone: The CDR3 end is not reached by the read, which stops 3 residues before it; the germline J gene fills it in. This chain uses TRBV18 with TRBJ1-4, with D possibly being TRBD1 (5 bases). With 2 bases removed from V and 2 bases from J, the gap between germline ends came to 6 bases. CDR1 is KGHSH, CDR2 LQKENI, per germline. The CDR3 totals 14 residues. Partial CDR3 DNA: TGTGCCAGCTCACCAAGACAGACTAATGAAAAA. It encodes CASSPRQTNEK. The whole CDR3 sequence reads CASSPRQTNEKLFF.

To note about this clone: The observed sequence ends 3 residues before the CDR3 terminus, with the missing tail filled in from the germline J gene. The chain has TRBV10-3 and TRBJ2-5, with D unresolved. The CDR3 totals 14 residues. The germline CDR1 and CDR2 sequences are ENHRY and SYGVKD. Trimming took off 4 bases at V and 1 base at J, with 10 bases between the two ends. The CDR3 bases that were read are TGTGCCATCAGTGGGCTACAGTTCCAAGAGACC. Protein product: CAISGLQFQET. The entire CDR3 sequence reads CAISGLQFQETQYF.

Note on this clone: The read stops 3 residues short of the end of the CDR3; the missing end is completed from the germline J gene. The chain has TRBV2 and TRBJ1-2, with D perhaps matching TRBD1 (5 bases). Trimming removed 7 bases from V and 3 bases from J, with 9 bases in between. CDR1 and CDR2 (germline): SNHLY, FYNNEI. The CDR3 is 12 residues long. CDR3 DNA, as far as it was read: TGTGCCAGCAAGGACATCTACTATGGC. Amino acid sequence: CASKDIYYG. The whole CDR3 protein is CASKDIYYGYTF.

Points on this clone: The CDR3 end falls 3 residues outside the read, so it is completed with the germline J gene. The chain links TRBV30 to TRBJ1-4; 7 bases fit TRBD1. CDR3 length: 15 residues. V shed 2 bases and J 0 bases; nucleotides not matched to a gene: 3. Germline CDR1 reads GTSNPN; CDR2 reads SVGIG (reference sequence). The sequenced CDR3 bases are TGTGCCTGGAGTACAGGACAGGCAACTAATGAAAAA. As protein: CAWSTGQATNEK. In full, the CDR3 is CAWSTGQATNEKLFF.

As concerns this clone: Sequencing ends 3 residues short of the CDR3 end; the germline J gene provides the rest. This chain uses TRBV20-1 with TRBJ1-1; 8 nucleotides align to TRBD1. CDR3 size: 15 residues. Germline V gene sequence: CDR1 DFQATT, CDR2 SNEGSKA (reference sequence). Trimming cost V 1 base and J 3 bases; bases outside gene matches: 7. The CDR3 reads CSARVARGQDTEAFF. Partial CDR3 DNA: TGCAGTGCTAGAGTGGCCAGGGGGCAGGACACTGAA.

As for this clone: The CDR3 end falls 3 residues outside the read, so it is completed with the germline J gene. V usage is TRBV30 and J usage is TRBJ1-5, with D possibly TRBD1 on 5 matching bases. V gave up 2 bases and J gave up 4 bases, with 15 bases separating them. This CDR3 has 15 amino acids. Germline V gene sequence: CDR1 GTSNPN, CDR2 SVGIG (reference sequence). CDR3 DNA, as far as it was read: TGTGCCTGGAGTCTGACAGCTTTTGGAAATCAGCCC. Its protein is CAWSLTAFGNQP. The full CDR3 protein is CAWSLTAFGNQPQHF. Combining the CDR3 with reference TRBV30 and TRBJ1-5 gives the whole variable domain SQTIHQWPATLVQPVGSPLSLECTVEGTSNPNLYWYRQAAGRGLQLLFYSVGIGQISSEVPQNLSASRPQDRQFILSSKKLLLSDSGFYLCAWSLTAFGNQPQHFGDGTRLSIL.

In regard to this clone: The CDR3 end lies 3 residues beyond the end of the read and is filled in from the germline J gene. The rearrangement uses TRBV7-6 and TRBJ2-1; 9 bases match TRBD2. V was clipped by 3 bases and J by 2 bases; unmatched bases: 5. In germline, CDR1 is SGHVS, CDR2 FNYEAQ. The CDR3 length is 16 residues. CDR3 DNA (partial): TGTGCCAGCAGCTTTTCTAGCGGGAAGGCCTACAATGAG. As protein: CASSFSSGKAYNE. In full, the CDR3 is CASSFSSGKAYNEQFF.

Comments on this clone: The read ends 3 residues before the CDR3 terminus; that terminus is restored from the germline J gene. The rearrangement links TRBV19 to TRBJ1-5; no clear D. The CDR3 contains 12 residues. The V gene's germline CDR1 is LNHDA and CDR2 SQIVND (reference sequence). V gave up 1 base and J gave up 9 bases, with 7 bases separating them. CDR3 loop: CASSIGAGPQHF. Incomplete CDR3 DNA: TGTGCCAGTAGTATAGGTGCCGGGCCC.

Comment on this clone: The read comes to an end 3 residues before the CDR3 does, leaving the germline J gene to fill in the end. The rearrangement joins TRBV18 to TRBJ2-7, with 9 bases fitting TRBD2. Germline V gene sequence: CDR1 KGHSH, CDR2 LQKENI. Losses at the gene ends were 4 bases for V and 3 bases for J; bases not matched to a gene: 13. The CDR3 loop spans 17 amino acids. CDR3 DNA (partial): TGTGCCAGCTCACGCCTCCCCCTAGCGGGGATCGTCTACGAG. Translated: CASSRLPLAGIVYE. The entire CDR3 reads CASSRLPLAGIVYEQYF.

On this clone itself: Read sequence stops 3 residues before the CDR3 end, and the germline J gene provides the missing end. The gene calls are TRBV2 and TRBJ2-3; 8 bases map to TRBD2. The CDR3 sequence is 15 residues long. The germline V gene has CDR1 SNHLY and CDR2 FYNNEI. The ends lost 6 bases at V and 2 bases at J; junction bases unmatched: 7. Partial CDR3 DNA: TGTGCCAGCAGGGATCGCGGGAGGCTCACAGATACG. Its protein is CASRDRGRLTDT. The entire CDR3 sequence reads CASRDRGRLTDTQYF.

Here the CDR3 reads CSAPWTGPTSEAFF. The covered CDR3 bases are TGCAGTGCTCCCTGGACAGGTCCAACCTCTGAA. The chain carries TRBV20-1 and TRBJ1-1, with 7 bases fitting TRBD1. The sequenced fragment ends 3 residues before the CDR3 boundary, so the rest is inferred from the germline J gene. Germline loops: CDR1 DFQATT, CDR2 SNEGSKA (reference sequence). The CDR3 is made up of 14 amino acids. V shed 5 bases and J 6 bases; nucleotides not matched to a gene: 12.

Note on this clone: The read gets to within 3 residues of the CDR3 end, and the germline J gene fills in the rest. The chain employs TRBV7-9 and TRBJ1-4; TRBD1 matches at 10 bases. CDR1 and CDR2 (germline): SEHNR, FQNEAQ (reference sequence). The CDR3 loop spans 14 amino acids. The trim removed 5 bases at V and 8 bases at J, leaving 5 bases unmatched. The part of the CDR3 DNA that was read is TGTGCCAGCAGCCTCGGGACAGGGGAGGAAAAA. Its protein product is CASSLGTGEEK. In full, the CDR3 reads CASSLGTGEEKLFF.

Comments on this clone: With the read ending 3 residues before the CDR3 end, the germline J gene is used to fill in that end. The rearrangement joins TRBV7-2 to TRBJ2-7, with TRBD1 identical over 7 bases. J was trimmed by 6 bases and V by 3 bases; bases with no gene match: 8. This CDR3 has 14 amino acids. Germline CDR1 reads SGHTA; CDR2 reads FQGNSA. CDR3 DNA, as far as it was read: TGTGCCAGCAGCTTTCCTGACAGGGAAGGCGAG. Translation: CASSFPDREGE. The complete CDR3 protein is CASSFPDREGEQYF.

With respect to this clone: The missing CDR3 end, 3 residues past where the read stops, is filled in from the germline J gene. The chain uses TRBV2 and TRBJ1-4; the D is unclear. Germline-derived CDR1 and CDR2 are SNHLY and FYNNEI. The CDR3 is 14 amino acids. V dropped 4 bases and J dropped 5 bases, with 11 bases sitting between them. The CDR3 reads CASSVSEGNEKLFF. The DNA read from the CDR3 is TGTGCCAGCAGTGTTTCGGAAGGGAATGAAAAA.

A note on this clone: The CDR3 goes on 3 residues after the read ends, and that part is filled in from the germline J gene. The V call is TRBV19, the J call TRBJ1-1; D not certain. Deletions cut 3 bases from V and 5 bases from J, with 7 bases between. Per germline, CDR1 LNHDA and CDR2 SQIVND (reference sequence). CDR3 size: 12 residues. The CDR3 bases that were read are TGTGCCAGTAGTATCATCGGGACTGAA. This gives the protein CASSIIGTE. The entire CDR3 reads CASSIIGTEAFF.